These 17 T cell receptor beta chains originate from one sample sequenced in a study of blood T cell repertoires in COVID-19. TCRdb keeps only in-frame clones here, not all; method: immunoSEQ multiplex PCR. Here the sample spans about 220,000 clones, approximately 90% being singletons. Sequencing input: PBMCs or T cells enriched from blood (not recorded which). The receptors were gathered from a woman in her 40s with acute COVID-19.

The chain carries TRBV11-3 and TRBJ2-3; 9 bases map to TRBD1. The CDR3 contains 16 residues. The trim removed 5 bases at V and 3 bases at J, leaving 9 bases unmatched. The germline CDR1 and CDR2 sequences are SGHNT and YENEEA. CDR3 sequence (DNA): TGTGCCAGCAGCCCGGGGACAGGGCGGGTTACAGATACGCAGTATTTT. The encoded protein is CASSPGTGRVTDTQYF.

This clone has more than one count but fewer than ten. The V call is TRBV18, the J call TRBJ1-5, with TRBD1 identical over 8 bases. The length of the CDR3 is 16 residues. J gave up 1 base and V 3 bases, and 5 bases lay outside the gene matches. Germline loops: CDR1 KGHSH, CDR2 LQKENI. CDR3: CASSPRGPESNQPQHF. In nucleotides, the CDR3 is TGTGCCAGCTCACCCAGGGGGCCGGAAAGCAATCAGCCCCAGCATTTT.

This chain uses TRBV6-5 with TRBJ2-1, with 9 bases fitting TRBD2. Germline CDR1 and CDR2: MNHEY and SVGAGI. The V and J ends lost 1 base and 11 bases, in that order; junction bases with no gene match: 12. The CDR3 loop spans 16 amino acids. The CDR3 is CASSYLGSGGPNQQFF. The CDR3 DNA reads TGTGCCAGCAGTTACTTAGGTAGCGGGGGCCCAAACCAGCAGTTCTTC.

The J gene is TRBJ2-3, the V gene TRBV19; D remains ambiguous. CDR1 is LNHDA, CDR2 SQIVND, per germline (reference sequence). The V end was cut by 5 bases, the J end by 5 bases, with 14 bases between. The CDR3 runs to 14 residues. The DNA for the CDR3 is TGTGCCAGTAGTCCCCCGGCCCGAGGAGATACGCAGTATTTT. Its protein is CASSPPARGDTQYF.

V is TRBV14 and J is TRBJ2-2; perhaps TRBD1 as D (5 bases). Germline CDR1 and CDR2: SGHDN and FVKESK. The CDR3 contains 12 residues. With 1 base removed from V and 11 bases from J, the gap between germline ends came to 8 bases. The CDR3 here is CASSQAREELFF. The CDR3 DNA reads TGTGCCAGCAGCCAAGCCAGGGAAGAGCTGTTTTTT.

The chain carries TRBV5-6 and TRBJ2-1, with 13 bases fitting TRBD2. The CDR3 is made up of 17 amino acids. Germline CDR1 and CDR2: SGHDT and YYEEEE. With 0 bases clipped from V and 6 bases from J, the junction kept 6 bases outside the gene matches. The CDR3 DNA follows: TGTGCCAGCAGCTTGGCCCCGACTAGCGGGGGGAGCAATGAGCAGTTCTTC. Encoded protein: CASSLAPTSGGSNEQFF.

The table lists this clone with a few counts. V and J are TRBV7-2 and TRBJ1-1; tentatively, D is TRBD1 (5 bases). The CDR3 contains 14 residues. Germline values: CDR1 SGHTA, CDR2 FQGNSA. V lost 5 bases and J lost 10, with 20 bases in between. CDR3: CASSPQVNDRGAFF. DNA of the CDR3: TGTGCCAGCAGCCCACAGGTGAATGACCGAGGAGCTTTCTTT.

This clone has only a few counts. This chain links TRBV30 with TRBJ1-6, with D tentatively TRBD1 (5 bases). This CDR3 region has 15 residues. The germline V gene has CDR1 GTSNPN and CDR2 SVGIG (reference sequence). Trimming took 3 bases from V and 10 from J, leaving 19 bases between them. The chain's CDR3 is CAWRLPGGRGSPLHF. CDR3 nucleotides: TGTGCCTGGAGGTTGCCCGGAGGGCGGGGCTCACCCCTCCACTTT.

This chain links TRBV19 with TRBJ1-6; 8 positions match TRBD1. The germline V gene encodes CDR1 LNHDA and CDR2 SQIVND (reference sequence). V lost 4 bases to trimming and J lost 5 bases; unmatched junction nucleotides: 10. This CDR3 has 17 amino acids. This CDR3 reads CASSTRQGPANNSPLHF. The CDR3 coding sequence is TGTGCCAGTAGTACCAGACAGGGGCCCGCCAATAATTCACCCCTCCACTTT.

The genes are TRBV21-1 and TRBJ1-2. TRBV21-1 counts as a pseudogene. CDR3 length: 14 residues. CDR3 region: CASRYRAGEHGYTF. Here the CDR3 DNA reads TGTGCCAGCAGATACCGAGCGGGGGAACATGGCTACACCTTC.

The chain recombines TRBV18 with TRBJ2-7; 7 nucleotides line up with TRBD1. The V gene end was trimmed by 2 bases and the J gene end by 4 bases; junction bases not matched to a gene: 17. Germline CDR1 and CDR2: KGHSH and LQKENI. The CDR3 contains 18 residues. The CDR3 reads CASSPAGQGGGFGYEQYF. The CDR3 nucleotides read TGTGCCAGCTCACCAGCAGGCCAAGGGGGCGGCTTTGGGTACGAGCAGTACTTC.

The chain joins TRBV7-9 to TRBJ1-2; 9 bases match TRBD1. V lost 5 bases, J lost 8 bases, and 3 bases stayed unmatched. Germline CDR1 SEHNR, CDR2 FQNEAQ (reference sequence). The CDR3 contains 12 residues. The CDR3 loop reads CASSRGQGGYTF. The CDR3 DNA reads TGTGCCAGCAGCAGAGGACAGGGGGGCTACACCTTC.

This chain joins TRBV5-1 and TRBJ1-5, with D possibly being TRBD1 (6 bases). CDR1 SGHRS and CDR2 YFSETQ come from the germline V gene. This CDR3 is 20 amino acids long. V shed 4 bases and J shed 1 base, with 27 bases lying between them. In nucleotides, the CDR3 is TGCGCCAGCAGCACCCCCACCGCGGACAGCCTGCGACCAAGCAATCAGCCCCAGCATTTT. It yields the protein CASSTPTADSLRPSNQPQHF.

This chain joins TRBV5-1 and TRBJ1-3, with D uncertain. Trimming pared 4 bases from V and 0 bases from J, leaving 23 bases between. This CDR3 is built from 19 residues. The germline gives CDR1 SGHRS, CDR2 YFSETQ. The CDR3 loop is CASSPTRSGLSSSGNTIYF. The DNA for the CDR3 is TGCGCCAGCAGCCCCACGAGGAGCGGTCTTTCAAGCTCTGGAAACACCATATATTTT.

This sequence joins TRBV21-1 and TRBJ2-2; the table's TRBD1 call for D was not verified on the DNA. TRBV21-1 is an annotated pseudogene. The CDR3 sequence is 16 residues long. The CDR3, as DNA: TGTGCCAGCACCCGAGCTAAAACAGGCTTCACCGGGGAGCTGTTTTTT. It yields the protein CASTRAKTGFTGELFF.

The chain links TRBV7-8 to TRBJ1-1, with TRBD1 identical over 7 bases. V shed 5 bases, J shed 4 bases, and the junction held 4 bases outside the gene matches. CDR3 size: 13 residues. Germline loops: CDR1 SGHVS, CDR2 FQNEAQ. CDR3 sequence (DNA): TGTGCCAGCAGCCCGACAGGGCCCACTGAAGCTTTCTTT. It translates to CASSPTGPTEAFF.

This clone has just a few counts. J is TRBJ1-5 and V is TRBV2; 8 positions agree with TRBD1. The CDR3 length is 15 residues. The ends lost 7 bases at V and 5 bases at J; junction bases unmatched: 10. Germline CDR1 SNHLY, CDR2 FYNNEI. This CDR3 reads CASKGQGVRDQPQHF. The CDR3 DNA reads TGTGCCAGCAAAGGACAGGGTGTGAGGGATCAGCCCCAGCATTTT.